The 18 T cell receptor beta chains listed next were all sequenced from one sample in a study of OX40 agonist ivuxolimab in advanced cancers. TCRdb's copy holds only in-frame clones and misses some; the assay was immunoSEQ multiplex PCR. The sample lists 70,000 to 100,000 clones, 70% to 90% occurring once. Specimen: CD4+ or CD8+ T cells sorted from blood, collected in a trial of the OX40 agonist ivuxolimab. Receptor source: an adult with an advanced solid tumor such as melanoma, head and neck, liver or kidney cancer.

The V and J genes are TRBV19 and TRBJ2-7, with 8 bases fitting TRBD2. This CDR3 contains 16 residues. CDR1 is LNHDA and CDR2 is SQIVND in the germline V gene (reference sequence). The V gene end was trimmed by 5 bases and the J gene end by 0 bases; junction bases not matched to a gene: 9. CDR3 bases: TGTGCCAGTAGTGGGGGAGCGGGAGTGGGCTCCTACGAGCAGTACTTC. Translating it yields CASSGGAGVGSYEQYF.

The rearrangement joins TRBV28 to TRBJ2-1, with TRBD2 matching 9 bases. The ends lost 6 bases at V and 2 bases at J; junction bases unmatched: 14. This CDR3 comprises 18 residues. Germline assignment: CDR1 MDHEN and CDR2 SYDVKM. The DNA of the CDR3 is TGTGCCAGCAGCCTCGTTTCCGGCGGGAGGGGAACCTACAATGAGCAGTTCTTC. It yields the protein CASSLVSGGRGTYNEQFF.

The CDR3 DNA follows: TGTGCCAGCTCACCTTCACTAGCGGGAGATGAGCAGTTCTTC. Translating gives CASSPSLAGDEQFF. This chain joins TRBV18 and TRBJ2-1, with 11 nucleotides matching TRBD2. The CDR3 is 14 residues long. V lost 3 bases and J lost 8; bases outside the gene matches: 3. Germline V CDR1 and CDR2: KGHSH, LQKENI.

The chain is built from TRBV6-5 and TRBJ2-7, with D perhaps being TRBD1 or TRBD2 (5 bases each). Germline V gene data show CDR1 as MNHEY and CDR2 as SVGAGI. The V end was cut by 4 bases, the J end by 2 bases, with 12 bases between. This CDR3 is built from 14 residues. The CDR3 spells CASSSPGGAYEQYF. The CDR3 DNA is TGTGCCAGCAGTTCCCCTGGGGGTGCCTACGAGCAGTACTTC.

The J gene is TRBJ2-1, the V gene TRBV30, with 7 bases that match TRBD2. CDR1 GTSNPN and CDR2 SVGIG come from the germline V gene (reference sequence). This CDR3 is built from 13 residues. V gave up 2 bases and J gave up 9 bases; unmatched junction bases: 7. In DNA, the CDR3 is TGTGCCTGGAGTTCTGGACTAGAGGGTGAGCAGTTCTTC. Translation gives CAWSSGLEGEQFF.

This chain uses TRBV5-1 with TRBJ2-1; a possible D gene is TRBD1 (5 bases). Germline CDR1 is SGHRS and CDR2 is YFSETQ. CDR3 size: 15 residues. V gave up 0 bases and J gave up 1 base, with 8 bases separating them. CDR3 in amino acids: CASSLGGLSYNEQFF. In DNA, the CDR3 is TGCGCCAGCAGCTTGGGGGGCCTTTCCTACAATGAGCAGTTCTTC.

The V and J genes are TRBV9 and TRBJ1-2; D may be TRBD1 (5 bases). The germline V gene encodes CDR1 SGDLS and CDR2 YYNGEE. Trimming stripped 2 bases from V and 8 bases from J, with 16 bases between. The CDR3 spans 14 residues. The CDR3 DNA is TGTGCCAGCAGCGTCCGACCTGGGGCGCGGGGCTACACCTTC. This codes for CASSVRPGARGYTF.

V and J are TRBV7-8 and TRBJ1-2; D might be TRBD1 (5 bases). Looked up from germline, CDR1 is SGHVS and CDR2 is FQNEAQ. This CDR3 comprises 15 residues. V dropped 2 bases and J dropped 6 bases, with 16 bases sitting between them. The CDR3 region is CASSLTQGKWDGYTF. The DNA of the CDR3 is TGTGCCAGCAGCTTAACTCAGGGTAAATGGGATGGCTACACCTTC.

This sequence joins TRBV19 and TRBJ1-2, with D uncertain. Germline V CDR1 and CDR2: LNHDA, SQIVND (reference sequence). Trimming shortened V by 9 bases and J by 11 bases, and 22 bases separated the two germline ends. This CDR3 is 13 amino acids long. CDR3 bases: TGTGCCAGCCGGAATGGGCGAGACGGCCGTTACACCTTC. This codes for CASRNGRDGRYTF. The whole variable domain, remainder taken from reference TRBV19 and TRBJ1-2, is DGGITQSPKYLFRKEGQNVTLSCEQNLNHDAMYWYRQDPGQGLRLIYYSQIVNDFQKGDIAEGYSVSREKKESFPLTVTSAQKNPTAFYLCASRNGRDGRYTFGSGTRLTVV.

The chain has TRBV11-2 and TRBJ2-6; D gene unclear. The CDR3 has 15 residues. V was clipped by 7 bases and J by 3 bases, with 13 bases between them. Germline lookup yields CDR1 SGHAT and CDR2 FQNNGV. In nucleotides, the CDR3 is TGTGCCAGCATCCCCCCGTTGGGTGGGGCCAACGTCCTGACTTTC. Protein sequence: CASIPPLGGANVLTF.

The chain combines TRBV5-1 with TRBJ1-2; D uncertain. Deletions cut 0 bases from V and 0 bases from J, with 9 bases between. The length of the CDR3 is 15 residues. The germline V gene encodes CDR1 SGHRS and CDR2 YFSETQ. The CDR3 DNA reads as TGCGCCAGCAGCTTGGTACACCCGTCTAACTATGGCTACACCTTC. Translated, it gives CASSLVHPSNYGYTF.

The J gene is TRBJ2-5, the V gene TRBV20-1; D gene unclear. The CDR3 totals 11 residues. Germline CDR1 DFQATT, CDR2 SNEGSKA (reference sequence). Trimming shortened V by 7 bases and J by 2 bases, and 8 bases separated the two germline ends. The CDR3 here is CSGQAQETQYF. CDR3 DNA: TGCAGTGGTCAAGCGCAAGAGACCCAGTACTTC.

Here the CDR3 DNA reads TGTGCCAGCAGTTACATTAGAGGGAATGAGCAGTTCTTC. Protein sequence: CASSYIRGNEQFF. The chain has TRBV6-6 and TRBJ2-1; D is perhaps TRBD2 (5 bases). The CDR3 is 13 amino acids. Trimming shortened V by 2 bases and J by 7 bases, and 9 bases separated the two germline ends. In germline, CDR1 is MNHNY, CDR2 SVGAGI (reference sequence).

The CDR3 sequence is CASRLPAGHQANYGYTF. The CDR3 region has the DNA TGTGCAAGTCGCTTACCAGCGGGACACCAAGCTAACTATGGCTACACCTTC. This chain joins TRBV12-2 and TRBJ1-2. TRBV12-2 has pseudogene status. The CDR3 runs to 17 residues.

This chain links TRBV28 with TRBJ2-7; tentatively, D is TRBD2 (6 bases). The V gene lost 7 bases and the J gene lost 4 bases, with 14 bases spanning the gap. CDR3 length: 13 amino acids. Germline V lookup: CDR1 MDHEN, CDR2 SYDVKM. The CDR3 is CASTPQSGYEQYF. Written as DNA, the CDR3 is TGTGCCAGCACCCCCCAGAGCGGGTACGAGCAGTACTTC.

CDR3 nucleotides: TGTGCCAGCAGTAGGGCGGGGAGTTTATTCGAGCAGTACTTC. It encodes CASSRAGSLFEQYF. This chain connects TRBV11-3 to TRBJ2-7; TRBD2 might be the D (6 bases). Germline V gene data show CDR1 as SGHNT and CDR2 as YENEEA. Trimming removed 6 bases from V and 6 bases from J, with 18 bases in between. This CDR3 has 14 amino acids.

This rearrangement joins TRBV13 to TRBJ1-1; TRBD1 agrees at 7 bases. Germline values: CDR1 PRHDT, CDR2 FYEKMQ (reference sequence). The CDR3 runs to 15 residues. V trimming: 5 bases; J trimming: 5 bases; junction bases outside the gene matches: 11. Here the CDR3 reads CASSRYEGASTEAFF. Here the CDR3 DNA reads TGTGCCAGCAGCCGGTATGAGGGGGCGAGTACTGAAGCTTTCTTT.

The V call is TRBV19, the J call TRBJ2-7, with 7 positions matching TRBD1. The CDR3 totals 14 residues. The V gene end was trimmed by 4 bases and the J gene end by 0 bases; junction bases not matched to a gene: 3. Germline CDR1 is LNHDA and CDR2 is SQIVND (reference sequence). CDR3 sequence: CASSRTGSSYEQYF. For the CDR3, the DNA is TGTGCCAGTAGTAGGACAGGTAGCTCCTACGAGCAGTACTTC.